These T cell receptor beta chains were read from a single sample in a study of human T cells and chemical hapten exposure. TCRdb re-derived calls from the RACE reads in MiXCR, one entry per CDR3 protein. This table has 100,000 or so distinct CDR3 sequences, approximately 8.6% appearing once. The sample here was whole blood, taken in connection with sensitization to the hapten diphenylcyclopropenone (DPC). The receptor source for this set is a woman between 40 and 55 years old with alopecia areata. Some clones in this sample may be carry-over from other donors' samples. Both conserved end residues are part of each CDR3. The D gene is left open where the match is weak. The size of a clone is reported for some rows only, either as once, few or many, or as a class for expanded clones.

abundance,j_gene,v_gene,d_gene,CDR3aa,CDR3nt
many,TRBJ2-7,TRBV3-1,TRBD2,CASSPKAGVYEQYF,TGTGCCAGCAGCCCTAAAGCGGGAGTCTACGAGCAGTACTTC
.,TRBJ2-2,TRBV28,.,CASSIPTGELFF,TGTGCCAGCAGTATCCCCACCGGGGAGCTGTTTTTT
many,TRBJ2-3,TRBV7-9,TRBD1,CASSSGGQGTGDTQYF,TGTGCCAGCAGTTCGGGGGGACAGGGGACAGGAGATACGCAGTATTTT
.,TRBJ2-7,TRBV28,.,CASSSPSAGKHEQYF,TGTGCCAGCAGTTCCCCCTCGGCAGGGAAGCACGAGCAGTACTTC
.,TRBJ2-7,TRBV5-1,.,CASSPNTISYEQYF,TGCGCCAGCAGCCCCAATACGATCTCCTACGAGCAGTACTTC
few,TRBJ2-7,TRBV7-9,.,CASSLQLYEQYF,TGTGCCAGCAGCCTGCAGCTCTACGAGCAGTACTTC
many,TRBJ2-5,TRBV7-9,.,CASTGGGRETQYF,TGTGCCAGCACCGGAGGGGGCAGGGAGACCCAGTACTTC
many,TRBJ1-1,TRBV18,.,CASSQGVTEAFF,TGTGCCAGCTCGCAGGGAGTAACTGAAGCTTTCTTT
many,TRBJ2-7,TRBV19,.,CASSIGGGYEQYF,TGTGCCAGTAGTATCGGGGGTGGATACGAGCAGTACTTC
few,TRBJ1-3,TRBV7-9,.,CASSFWQGFSGNTIYF,TGTGCCAGCAGCTTTTGGCAGGGGTTCAGTGGAAACACCATATATTTT
many,TRBJ1-6,TRBV28,.,CASRPPDHSPLHF,TGTGCCAGCAGACCACCTGACCATTCACCCCTCCACTTT
many,TRBJ1-5,TRBV20-1,.,CSADQGSNQPQHF,TGCAGTGCTGATCAGGGGAGCAATCAGCCCCAGCATTTT
few,TRBJ2-5,TRBV28,TRBD2,CASSQKYRTSGVKETQYF,TGTGCCAGCAGTCAAAAGTACCGGACTAGCGGGGTAAAAGAGACCCAGTACTTC
.,TRBJ1-2,TRBV29-1,.,CSVEGQTFYGYTF,TGCAGCGTTGAAGGTCAGACTTTCTATGGCTACACCTTC
many,TRBJ2-1,TRBV7-9,TRBD2,CASSLIVLAGEGNEQFF,TGTGCCAGCAGCTTAATAGTTCTAGCGGGAGAAGGGAATGAGCAGTTCTTC
few,TRBJ2-1,TRBV20-1,TRBD2,CSASRLAGPNEQFF,TGCAGTGCTAGTAGGCTAGCGGGACCCAATGAGCAGTTCTTC
many,TRBJ2-4,TRBV12-3/TRBV12-4,.,CASTASTEIIQYF,TGTGCCAGCACCGCGTCGACAGAGATCATTCAGTACTTC
many,TRBJ2-1,TRBV6-2/TRBV6-3,TRBD2,CASSYVAGPYNEQFF,TGTGCCAGCAGTTATGTAGCGGGACCCTACAATGAGCAGTTCTTC
.,TRBJ2-5,TRBV2,.,CASSTVQETQYF,TGTGCCAGCAGTACAGTACAAGAGACCCAGTACTTC
.,TRBJ2-3,TRBV10-3,.,CAISESGIYTDTQYF,TGTGCCATCAGTGAGTCGGGCATCTACACAGATACGCAGTATTTT
many,TRBJ2-1,TRBV7-8,.,CASSRGASSREWRMYEQFF,TGTGCCAGCAGCCGAGGTGCCTCTAGTCGGGAGTGGAGGATGTATGAGCAGTTCTTC
many,TRBJ2-5,TRBV29-1,.,CSVLNPFEYF,TGCAGCGTTTTAAATCCTTTCGAGTACTTC
few,TRBJ2-3,TRBV20-1,.,CSASTDTQYF,TGCAGTGCTAGCACAGATACGCAGTATTTT
many,TRBJ2-1,TRBV29-1,.,CSVAGRANEQFF,TGCAGCGTTGCGGGTCGGGCCAATGAGCAGTTCTTC
many,TRBJ2-2,TRBV4-1,.,CASSQGRGLTGELFF,TGCGCCAGCAGCCAAGGCAGGGGTCTAACCGGGGAGCTGTTTTTT
.,TRBJ1-1,TRBV7-2,TRBD1,CASSRDSTSTEAFF,TGTGCCAGCAGCCGGGACAGCACGAGCACTGAAGCTTTCTTT
many,TRBJ2-7,TRBV5-1,.,CASSLDASYEQYF,TGCGCCAGCAGCTTGGACGCGTCCTACGAGCAGTACTTC
.,TRBJ1-6,TRBV7-9,TRBD1,CASSLHGTGDSPLHF,TGTGCCAGCAGCTTACATGGGACAGGCGATTCACCCCTCCACTTT
.,TRBJ2-3,TRBV20-1,.,CSASSGWGADTQYF,TGCAGTGCTAGTTCGGGGTGGGGCGCAGATACGCAGTATTTT
few,TRBJ2-5,TRBV2,TRBD2,CASKSQGGETQYF,TGTGCCAGCAAAAGTCAGGGAGGGGAGACCCAGTACTTC
few,TRBJ1-4,TRBV2,TRBD1,CASRSGTGNEKLFF,TGTGCCAGCAGGTCCGGGACAGGGAATGAAAAACTGTTTTTT
few,TRBJ2-3,TRBV28,TRBD1,CASSDRVRTDTQYF,TGTGCCAGCAGTGACAGGGTTCGAACAGATACGCAGTATTTT
many,TRBJ2-7,TRBV18,.,CASSPRDPTYEQYF,TGTGCCAGCTCACCCCGGGATCCAACCTACGAGCAGTACTTC
.,TRBJ1-1,TRBV7-9,.,CASSSWGAGSAFF,TGTGCCAGCAGCTCCTGGGGCGCCGGTTCTGCTTTCTTT
.,TRBJ2-7,TRBV19,.,CASPTGIPRGGDYEQYF,TGTGCCAGTCCCACCGGGATCCCGAGAGGGGGAGACTACGAGCAGTACTTC
few,TRBJ2-3,TRBV4-3,.,CASSQDRFSDTQYF,TGCGCCAGCAGCCAAGATCGTTTCTCAGATACGCAGTATTTT
few,TRBJ1-4,TRBV5-1,.,CASRTDNEKLFF,TGCGCCAGCCGGACAGATAATGAAAAACTGTTTTTT
many,TRBJ2-5,TRBV28,.,CASTTTQETQYF,TGTGCCAGCACCACCACTCAAGAGACCCAGTACTTC
many,TRBJ2-1,TRBV28,.,CASTPGASSGSEQFF,TGTGCCAGCACCCCGGGGGCATCATCCGGGAGTGAGCAGTTCTTC
many,TRBJ2-2,TRBV20-1,TRBD1,CSARDGGQGKAGELFF,TGCAGTGCTAGAGATGGGGGACAGGGGAAGGCCGGGGAGCTGTTTTTT
few,TRBJ2-1,TRBV6-2/TRBV6-3,TRBD1,CASSARRTGGGEQFF,TGTGCCAGCAGTGCCAGACGGACAGGGGGCGGAGAGCAGTTCTTC
few,TRBJ2-1,TRBV7-2,.,CASSGYETEQFF,TGTGCCAGCAGCGGTTACGAAACCGAGCAGTTCTTC
many,TRBJ1-3,TRBV5-4,.,CASSRRPLSGNTIYF,TGTGCCAGCAGCCGTCGACCTCTCTCTGGAAACACCATATATTTT
many,TRBJ2-7,TRBV28,.,CASSRQGFPYEQYF,TGTGCCAGCAGCCGCCAGGGTTTCCCCTACGAGCAGTACTTC
.,TRBJ2-7,TRBV11-1,TRBD1,CASSPVWDRASYEQYF,TGTGCCAGCAGCCCAGTTTGGGACAGGGCTTCCTACGAGCAGTACTTC
.,TRBJ2-1,TRBV5-5,TRBD2,CASSLLAGGYNEQFF,TGTGCCAGCAGCCTCCTAGCGGGAGGTTACAATGAGCAGTTCTTC
.,TRBJ2-1,TRBV28,.,CASKVGDSRNEQFF,TGTGCCAGCAAAGTGGGAGATAGCCGCAATGAGCAGTTCTTC
.,TRBJ2-7,TRBV6-5,TRBD2,CASSHGTSGRKTEQYF,TGTGCCAGCAGCCACGGGACTAGCGGGAGGAAGACCGAGCAGTACTTC
many,TRBJ2-1,TRBV10-3,TRBD2,CAISGRLAASKEEQFF,TGTGCCATCAGTGGAAGGCTAGCGGCCTCCAAGGAGGAGCAGTTCTTC
.,TRBJ2-6,TRBV10-3,TRBD1,CATGGTGANVPTF,TGTGCAACAGGGGGTACTGGGGCCAACGTCCCGACTTTC
many,TRBJ2-5,TRBV7-2,.,CASSLAGRETQYF,TGTGCCAGCAGCTTAGCCGGACGAGAGACCCAGTACTTC
few,TRBJ2-1,TRBV28,.,CASSFPAGPNEQFF,TGTGCCAGCAGTTTCCCTGCTGGACCCAATGAGCAGTTCTTC